The 17 T cell receptor beta chains below all came from one sample that was sequenced in a study of blood T cell repertoires in COVID-19. The method was immunoSEQ multiplex PCR; TCRdb's version includes in-frame clones alone and lacks a portion of them. The sample yields some 200,000 clones, approximately 85% seen once. What was sequenced was peripheral blood. The receptors originated from a woman aged 45-65 years with active or convalescent COVID-19.

The chain has TRBV5-1 and TRBJ1-1, with TRBD1 identical over 9 bases. CDR3 length: 18 amino acids. The V gene's germline CDR1 is SGHRS and CDR2 YFSETQ. With V trimmed by 0 bases and J by 1 base, 10 bases remained unmatched. The CDR3 sequence: CASSLAQDRGGRNTEAFF. CDR3 nucleotides: TGCGCCAGCAGCTTGGCACAGGACAGGGGAGGGAGGAACACTGAAGCTTTCTTT. The full variable domain, completed using reference TRBV5-1 and TRBJ1-1, is KAGVTQTPRYLIKTRGQQVTLSCSPISGHRSVSWYQQTPGQGLQFLFEYFSETQRNKGNFPGRFSGRQFSNSRSEMNVSTLELGDSALYLCASSLAQDRGGRNTEAFFGQGTRLTVV.

In nucleotides, the CDR3 is TGTGCCAGCAGGGTAGGGGGTACTGAAGCTTTCTTT. It translates to CASRVGGTEAFF. The chain couples TRBV12-3 or TRBV12-4 to TRBJ1-1, with D possibly being TRBD1 (6 bases). Trimming stripped 6 bases from V and 5 bases from J, with 10 bases between. The CDR3 totals 12 residues.

The rearrangement links TRBV10-3 to TRBJ1-6; 7 bases are shared with TRBD1. CDR1 and CDR2 (germline): ENHRY, SYGVKD. This CDR3 has 14 amino acids. V was clipped by 5 bases and J by 7 bases; unmatched bases: 5. The CDR3 is CAISSGQPNSPLHF. In nucleotides, the CDR3 is TGTGCCATCAGTTCGGGACAGCCGAATTCACCCCTCCACTTT.

The rearrangement joins TRBV9 to TRBJ2-5, with TRBD1 matching over 9 bases. Per the germline V gene, CDR1 is SGDLS and CDR2 is YYNGEE. Unmatched junction bases numbered 5, after V lost 0 bases and J lost 5 bases. This CDR3 region has 15 residues. In nucleotides, the CDR3 is TGTGCCAGCAGCGTAGAACAGGGGGCGGGTGAGACCCAGTACTTC. It encodes CASSVEQGAGETQYF. Full variable domain (remainder filled in from reference TRBV9 and TRBJ2-5): DSGVTQTPKHLITATGQRVTLRCSPRSGDLSVYWYQQSLDQGLQFLIQYYNGEERAKGNILERFSAQQFPDLHSELNLSSLELGDSALYFCASSVEQGAGETQYFGPGTRLLVL.

J is TRBJ2-3 and V is TRBV29-1; D is ambiguous. CDR3 length equals 12 residues. V lost 7 bases, J lost 0 bases, and 8 bases lay in between. The germline CDR1 and CDR2 sequences are SQVTM and ANQGSEA. The CDR3 here is CSADTSTDTQYF. CDR3 DNA sequence: TGCAGCGCGGATACTAGCACAGATACGCAGTATTTT.

This chain uses TRBV7-9 with TRBJ2-1; tentative D call: TRBD2 (5 bases). This CDR3 comprises 16 residues. Trimming stripped 0 bases from V and 6 bases from J, with 15 bases between. Germline CDR1 and CDR2: SEHNR and FQNEAQ (reference sequence). CDR3 sequence: CASSLARVSFSNEQFF. The CDR3, as DNA: TGTGCCAGCAGCTTAGCGCGGGTATCTTTTAGCAATGAGCAGTTCTTC.

V gene TRBV20-1 combines with J gene TRBJ1-5, with D maybe TRBD1 (5 bases). Between the trimmed V and J ends, which lost 3 bases and 7 bases, there was a span of 16 bases. The germline V gene encodes CDR1 DFQATT and CDR2 SNEGSKA (reference sequence). CDR3 length equals 14 residues. CDR3 coding DNA: TGCAGTGCTAGTCGGGGACTCGATGGACAGCCCCAGCATTTT. The encoded protein is CSASRGLDGQPQHF.

CDR3 in amino acids: CASGGTREETQYF. For the CDR3, the DNA is TGTGCCAGCGGAGGGACTAGAGAAGAGACCCAGTACTTC. The V call is TRBV28, the J call TRBJ2-5; 8 bases align to TRBD2. Per the germline V gene, CDR1 is MDHEN and CDR2 is SYDVKM. The CDR3 runs to 13 residues. J was trimmed by 3 bases and V by 8 bases; bases with no gene match: 5.

The chain combines TRBV11-2 with TRBJ2-7, with D possibly TRBD1 on 6 matching bases. The germline V gene encodes CDR1 SGHAT and CDR2 FQNNGV. Trimming left V 3 bases short and J 1 base short, with 13 bases between. CDR3 length equals 15 residues. The chain's CDR3 is CASSLAQGRSYEQYF. DNA of the CDR3: TGTGCCAGCAGCTTGGCGCAGGGGCGATCCTACGAGCAGTACTTC.

The chain links TRBV27 to TRBJ1-5; the D gene is possibly TRBD1 (6 bases). Germline lookup yields CDR1 MNHEY and CDR2 SMNVEV (reference sequence). The length of the CDR3 is 17 residues. V lost 6 bases and J lost 3, with 21 bases in between. For the CDR3, the DNA is TGTGCCAGCAGACCTTTGACGGGGGGGGCGGACAATCAGCCCCAGCATTTT. Translation: CASRPLTGGADNQPQHF.

The J gene is TRBJ2-1, the V gene TRBV6-5, with 7 nucleotides matching TRBD2. The CDR3 contains 15 residues. Germline V gene sequence: CDR1 MNHEY, CDR2 SVGAGI. Losses at the gene ends were 5 bases for V and 1 base for J; bases not matched to a gene: 5. The CDR3 DNA is TGTGCCAGCAGTCGTGGACTAGATTCCTACAATGAGCAGTTCTTC. It is translated as CASSRGLDSYNEQFF.

The chain links TRBV5-1 to TRBJ2-3, with 9 bases identical to TRBD2. The CDR3 contains 18 residues. The ends lost 0 bases at V and 2 bases at J; junction bases unmatched: 10. Per the germline V gene, CDR1 is SGHRS and CDR2 is YFSETQ. CDR3 in DNA: TGCGCCAGCAGCTTGGCCTTGTTGGCTAGCGGGAACACAGATACGCAGTATTTT. This gives the protein CASSLALLASGNTDTQYF.

The J gene is TRBJ1-4, the V gene TRBV29-1, with 10 nucleotides matching TRBD1. From germline, CDR1 is SQVTM and CDR2 ANQGSEA. The V segment lost 6 bases and the J segment 5 bases; nucleotides outside the gene matches: 3. The CDR3 spans 13 residues. CDR3 loop: CSVTGGINEKLFF. CDR3 in DNA: TGCAGCGTGACAGGGGGCATAAATGAAAAACTGTTTTTT.

The chain links TRBV5-1 to TRBJ1-3; 8 bases map to TRBD1. In germline, CDR1 is SGHRS, CDR2 YFSETQ. This CDR3 is 16 amino acids long. The trim removed 4 bases at V and 3 bases at J, leaving 9 bases unmatched. The CDR3 nucleotides read TGCGCCAGCAGCGGAGGGGGACAGGCTGGTGGAAACACCATATATTTT. Protein product: CASSGGGQAGGNTIYF.

This clone has only one observation. The chain employs TRBV30 and TRBJ2-7, with 8 bases matching TRBD1. The CDR3 is made up of 12 amino acids. V was clipped by 4 bases and J by 5 bases; unmatched bases: 4. The V gene's germline CDR1 is GTSNPN and CDR2 SVGIG (reference sequence). CDR3 DNA: TGTGCCTGGATAAAGGACAGGGACGAGCAGTACTTC. Its translation is CAWIKDRDEQYF.

This clone has just a few counts. V is TRBV27 and J is TRBJ1-5; tentative D call: TRBD1 (6 bases). V lost 2 bases and J lost 2, with 22 bases in between. Germline V gene data show CDR1 as MNHEY and CDR2 as SMNVEV (reference sequence). This CDR3 is 19 amino acids long. CDR3: CASSLVGGQGRVGNQPQHF. The CDR3 DNA sequence: TGTGCCAGCAGTTTAGTCGGGGGGCAGGGAAGGGTCGGCAATCAGCCCCAGCATTTT.

This clone was counted only a few times. The V and J genes are TRBV6-5 and TRBJ2-3; 10 bases match TRBD2. V lost 2 bases to trimming and J lost 7 bases; unmatched junction nucleotides: 6. Germline V lookup: CDR1 MNHEY, CDR2 SVGAGI. The CDR3 loop spans 15 amino acids. CDR3 coding DNA: TGTGCCAGCAGTTACCCGGGGACTAGCGAGAATACGCAGTATTTT. Protein: CASSYPGTSENTQYF.